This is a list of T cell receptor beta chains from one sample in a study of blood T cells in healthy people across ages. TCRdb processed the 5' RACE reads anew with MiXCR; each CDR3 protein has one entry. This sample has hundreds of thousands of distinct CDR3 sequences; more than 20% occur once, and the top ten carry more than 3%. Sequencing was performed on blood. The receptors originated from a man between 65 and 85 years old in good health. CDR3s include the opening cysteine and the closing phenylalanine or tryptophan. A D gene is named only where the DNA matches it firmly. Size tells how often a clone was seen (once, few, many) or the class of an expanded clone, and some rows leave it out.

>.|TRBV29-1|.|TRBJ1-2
CSALRANYGYTF
TGCAGCGCGCTCAGAGCTAACTATGGCTACACCTTC
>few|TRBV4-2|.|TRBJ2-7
CASSQDVGRGEQYF
TGTGCCAGCAGCCAAGATGTCGGGAGAGGTGAGCAGTACTTC
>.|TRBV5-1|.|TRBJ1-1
CASSHEVYSGTEAFF
TGCGCCAGCAGTCACGAGGTTTATAGCGGCACTGAAGCTTTCTTT
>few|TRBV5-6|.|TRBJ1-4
CASSLWSRDEKLFF
TGTGCCAGCAGCTTGTGGTCACGGGATGAAAAACTGTTTTTT
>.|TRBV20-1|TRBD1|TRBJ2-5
CSAHTDRAKTQYF
TGCAGTGCCCATACTGACAGGGCAAAGACCCAGTACTTC
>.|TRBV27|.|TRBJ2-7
CASSFRGAHEQYF
TGTGCCAGCAGTTTTCGGGGTGCCCACGAGCAGTACTTC
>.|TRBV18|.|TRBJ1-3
CASSPSDGNTIYF
TGTGCCAGCTCACCGTCGGATGGAAACACCATATATTTT
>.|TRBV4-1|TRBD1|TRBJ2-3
CAGSQEYRGEPDTQYF
TGCGCCGGCAGCCAAGAGTACAGGGGGGAACCAGATACGCAGTATTTT
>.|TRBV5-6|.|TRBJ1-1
CASSLKSMNTEAFF
TGTGCCAGCAGCTTGAAGAGTATGAACACTGAAGCTTTCTTT
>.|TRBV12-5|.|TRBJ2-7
CASGLVKAREQYF
TGTGCTAGTGGTTTGGTTAAGGCTAGAGAGCAGTACTTC
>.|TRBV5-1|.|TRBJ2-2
CASSSYYRGTGELFF
TGCGCCAGCAGCTCATACTACCGAGGAACCGGGGAGCTGTTTTTT
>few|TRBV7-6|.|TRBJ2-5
CASSLGQTGGQTQYF
TGTGCCAGCAGCCTCGGACAGACCGGGGGTCAGACCCAGTACTTC
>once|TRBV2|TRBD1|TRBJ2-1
CASSGTGGTQVNEQFF
TGTGCCAGCAGTGGGACAGGGGGTACCCAGGTCAATGAGCAGTTCTTC
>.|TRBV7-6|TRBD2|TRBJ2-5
CASSWGLASQETQYF
TGTGCCAGCAGCTGGGGACTAGCGTCTCAAGAGACCCAGTACTTC
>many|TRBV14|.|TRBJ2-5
CASSPLLWSRRETQYF
TGTGCCAGCAGCCCTCTTTTATGGTCTCGAAGAGAGACCCAGTACTTC
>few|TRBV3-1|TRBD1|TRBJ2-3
CASSQEVRGRGPRGTSTDTQYF
TGTGCCAGCAGCCAAGAAGTTCGAGGCAGGGGGCCTCGCGGGACTTCCACAGATACGCAGTATTTT
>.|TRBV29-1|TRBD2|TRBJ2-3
CSALGRSTDTQYF
TGCAGCGCTCTCGGGAGGAGCACAGATACGCAGTATTTT
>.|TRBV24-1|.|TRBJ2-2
CATSATANTGELFF
TGTGCCACCAGTGCGACGGCGAACACCGGGGAGCTGTTTTTT
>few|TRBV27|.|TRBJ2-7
CASSLLTAPLYEQYF
TGTGCCAGCAGTTTATTGACAGCACCTCTCTACGAGCAGTACTTC
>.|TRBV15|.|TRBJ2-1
CATSGRRDGLFLQFF
TGTGCCACCAGCGGACGGCGGGACGGGCTGTTCTTGCAGTTCTTC
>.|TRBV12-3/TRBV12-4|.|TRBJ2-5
CASSTIGQFGETQYF
TGTGCCAGCAGTACTATAGGGCAGTTTGGGGAGACCCAGTACTTC